The 16 T cell receptor beta chains below all came from one sample that was sequenced in a study of blood T cell repertoires in COVID-19. The table came from immunoSEQ multiplex PCR; TCRdb's copy has only in-frame clones and leaves some out. The profile shows about 160,000 clones, around four fifths of them singletons. Sequences were obtained from PBMCs or T cells enriched from blood (not recorded which). All receptors come from a woman aged 45-59 years who had recovered from COVID-19.

The genes are TRBV5-1 and TRBJ1-2; 7 bases align to TRBD1. With V trimmed by 6 bases and J by 8 bases, 7 bases remained unmatched. Germline loops: CDR1 SGHRS, CDR2 YFSETQ. This CDR3 region has 12 residues. Here the CDR3 reads CASTADRVGYTF. As DNA, the CDR3 is TGCGCCAGCACCGCCGACAGGGTCGGCTACACCTTC.

The V gene is TRBV7-9, the J gene TRBJ2-3, with 11 bases lining up with TRBD2. The CDR3 contains 15 residues. V shed 6 bases and J 1 base; nucleotides not matched to a gene: 3. Germline CDR1 and CDR2: SEHNR and FQNEAQ (reference sequence). The DNA of the CDR3 is TGTGCCAGCAGATCACTAGCGGGAGGCACAGATACGCAGTATTTT. Its protein is CASRSLAGGTDTQYF.

The rearrangement uses TRBV11-3 and TRBJ1-1, with 7 bases fitting TRBD1. V shed 3 bases, J shed 1 base, and the junction held 5 bases outside the gene matches. The CDR3 has 15 amino acids. Germline CDR1 is SGHNT and CDR2 is YENEEA. CDR3 region: CASSFLTGTNTEAFF. For the CDR3, the DNA is TGTGCCAGCAGCTTCTTGACAGGGACGAACACTGAAGCTTTCTTT.

The chain is built from TRBV7-2 and TRBJ2-5, with 12 bases identical to TRBD2. The germline V gene has CDR1 SGHTA and CDR2 FQGNSA. CDR3 length: 16 residues. The V gene end was trimmed by 4 bases and the J gene end by 4 bases; junction bases not matched to a gene: 7. The CDR3, as DNA: TGTGCCAGCAGCTCGATCCCTAGCGGGGGGGTAGAGACCCAGTACTTC. Its protein is CASSSIPSGGVETQYF.

This clone was recorded only once. V gene TRBV10-3 combines with J gene TRBJ2-3; 7 nucleotides match TRBD1. Trimming removed 3 bases from V and 3 bases from J; junction bases left unmatched: 6. CDR3 length equals 15 residues. Per germline, CDR1 ENHRY and CDR2 SYGVKD. The CDR3 bases are TGTGCCATCAGTGAAGCCCGGGACAGAACAGATACGCAGTATTTT. Amino acids: CAISEARDRTDTQYF.

CDR3 coding DNA: TGTGCCTGGAGTACTACAGGGAATTCACCCCTCCACTTT. This gives the protein CAWSTTGNSPLHF. The rearrangement uses TRBV30 and TRBJ1-6, with D possibly matching TRBD1 (6 bases). The CDR3 contains 13 residues. Germline V gene sequence: CDR1 GTSNPN, CDR2 SVGIG (reference sequence). The V end was cut by 2 bases, the J end by 7 bases, with 9 bases between.

The rearrangement links TRBV9 to TRBJ2-3; no firm D call. The CDR3 totals 14 residues. Germline assignment: CDR1 SGDLS and CDR2 YYNGEE. V lost 4 bases and J 1 base, leaving 10 bases between the germline ends. CDR3 loop: CASSPYGGTDTQYF. CDR3 DNA sequence: TGTGCCAGCAGCCCGTACGGTGGCACAGATACGCAGTATTTT.

This clone came up a few times. This chain joins TRBV18 and TRBJ1-1; D not resolved. The germline V gene has CDR1 KGHSH and CDR2 LQKENI. The length of the CDR3 is 13 residues. V dropped 6 bases and J dropped 1 base, with 9 bases sitting between them. The CDR3 bases are TGTGCCAGCTCGCGGGCAGGGAACACTGAAGCTTTCTTT. Translation gives CASSRAGNTEAFF.

The J gene is TRBJ1-4, the V gene TRBV5-5; TRBD1 aligns across 8 bases. Germline V gives CDR1 SGHKS, CDR2 YYEKEE (reference sequence). The CDR3 runs to 16 residues. V gave up 6 bases and J gave up 0 bases; unmatched junction bases: 7. The CDR3, as DNA: TGTGCCAGCAACCCCGCAGGGGGCCCAACTAATGAAAAACTGTTTTTT. It codes for CASNPAGGPTNEKLFF.

The gene calls are TRBV7-9 and TRBJ2-3; D may be TRBD2 (6 bases). The CDR3 has 14 amino acids. The V end lost 3 bases, the J end lost 0 bases, and 7 bases lay between the germline ends. Germline loops: CDR1 SEHNR, CDR2 FQNEAQ (reference sequence). The CDR3 DNA reads TGTGCCAGCAGCTTGGAGGGGAGCACAGATACGCAGTATTTT. This translates into CASSLEGSTDTQYF.

CDR3 loop: CASSRGQGTGELFF. CDR3 bases: TGTGCCAGCTCCCGCGGACAGGGCACCGGGGAGCTGTTTTTT. The chain couples TRBV6-4 to TRBJ2-2; 8 nucleotides match TRBD1. Per germline, CDR1 MRHNA and CDR2 SNTAGT. The V and J ends lost 8 bases and 4 bases, in that order; junction bases with no gene match: 6. This CDR3 contains 14 residues.

V is TRBV27 and J is TRBJ2-7, with D possibly matching TRBD1 (5 bases). The CDR3 runs to 14 residues. V lost 9 bases and J 0 bases, leaving 15 bases between the germline ends. Germline V gene lookup returns CDR1 MNHEY and CDR2 SMNVEV (reference sequence). CDR3 loop: CASLDSKSSYEQYV. In DNA, the CDR3 is TGTGCCAGTCTAGACAGTAAGAGCTCCTACGAGCAGTACGTC.

The chain has TRBV9 and TRBJ1-6, with a possible D match to TRBD1 (6 bases). This CDR3 is built from 15 residues. The germline gives CDR1 SGDLS, CDR2 YYNGEE. Trimming stripped 5 bases from V and 7 bases from J, with 16 bases between. CDR3 sequence (DNA): TGTGCCAGCAGTGGGGGCAGGGCCGGGAATTCACCCCTCCACTTT. It codes for CASSGGRAGNSPLHF.

The J gene is TRBJ1-4, the V gene TRBV7-9; 7 bases fit TRBD1. CDR3 size: 14 residues. From germline, CDR1 is SEHNR and CDR2 FQNEAQ (reference sequence). J lost 5 bases, V lost 5 bases, and 5 bases had no gene match. In nucleotides, the CDR3 is TGTGCCAGCAGCCGACAGGGTATAAATGAAAAACTGTTTTTT. This sequence encodes CASSRQGINEKLFF.

The chain links TRBV6-5 to TRBJ2-1; maybe TRBD1 (5 bases). V dropped 6 bases and J dropped 14 bases, with 20 bases sitting between them. Germline assignment: CDR1 MNHEY and CDR2 SVGAGI. CDR3 length: 13 residues. The CDR3 region is CASRSPRESREFF. DNA for the CDR3: TGTGCCAGCAGATCTCCTAGGGAATCCAGGGAGTTCTTC.

The chain combines TRBV28 with TRBJ2-7; TRBD2 matches 7 bases. Trimming took 6 bases from V and 5 from J; bases not matched to a gene: 16. This CDR3 is built from 16 residues. Looked up from germline, CDR1 is MDHEN and CDR2 is SYDVKM. The CDR3 DNA is TGTGCCAGCAGCCCGGGAGGCACACCCAACCCCCACGAGCAGTACGTC. Translating it yields CASSPGGTPNPHEQYV.